These 9 T cell receptor beta chains share one sample of origin, sequenced in a study of T cells in Graves' hyperthyroidism and ophthalmopathy. Using RNA transcripts as the source, TCR beta CDR3 regions were amplified. First-round RT-PCR of the TCR CDR3 relied on the HTBI primer set. TCRdb reprocessed the multiplex PCR reads with MiXCR, giving one entry per CDR3 protein. The data show more than 250,000 distinct CDR3 sequences, with approximately 14% seen just once and around 30% held by the top ten. Sequenced sample: blood. The source of these receptors is a woman in her 50s with Graves' hyperthyroidism that later progressed to Graves' ophthalmopathy.

This clonotype was seen many times. This chain uses TRBV20-1 with TRBJ1-2, with TRBD1 as a possible D gene (5 bases). The ends were cut back, 3 bases at V and 2 bases at J, with 13 bases in the middle. This CDR3 spans 14 amino acids. Per germline, CDR1 DFQATT and CDR2 SNEGSKA (reference sequence). CDR3 coding DNA: TGCAGTGCTAGGGGGACCCCCCCCAACTATGGCTACACCTTC. This gives the protein CSARGTPPNYGYTF.

This clonotype was counted at least ten times. The chain has TRBV12-3 or TRBV12-4 and TRBJ2-3; no clear D. V was pared by 6 bases and J by 4 bases, with 5 bases between. The CDR3 is 11 amino acids. The CDR3 region has the DNA TGTGCCAGCAGCCAGGCAGATACGCAGTATTTT. The encoded protein is CASSQADTQYF.

As to this clonotype: A much bigger clone sits one base away, suggesting this may be a read error. The chain has TRBV11-1 and TRBJ2-1; D gene uncertain. From germline, CDR1 is SGHAT and CDR2 FQDESV (reference sequence). V gave up 5 bases and J gave up 7 bases, with 12 bases separating them. The CDR3 sequence is 13 residues long. CDR3 nucleotides: TGTGCCAGCAGCCCGGTCGATGGGAATGAGCAGTTCTTC. Translation: CASSPVDGNEQFF. Drawing the rest from reference TRBV11-1 and TRBJ2-1, the complete variable domain is EAEVAQSPRYKITEKSQAVAFWCDPISGHATLYWYRQILGQGPELLVQFQDESVVDDSQLPKDRFSAERLKGVDSTLKIQPAELGDSAMYLCASSPVDGNEQFFGPGTRLTVL.

The chain uses TRBV25-1 and TRBJ2-7, with D tentatively TRBD1 (6 bases). This CDR3 has 15 amino acids. Trimming shortened V by 6 bases and J by 4 bases, and 19 bases separated the two germline ends. In germline, CDR1 is MGHDK, CDR2 SYGVNS. The CDR3 here is CASRKPGQHLYEQYF. For the CDR3, the DNA is TGTGCCAGCAGGAAACCGGGACAACACTTATACGAGCAGTACTTC.

This clonotype was recorded at least ten times. This chain uses TRBV28 with TRBJ2-5; 13 bases line up with TRBD2. Germline values: CDR1 MDHEN, CDR2 SYDVKM. The CDR3 covers 15 residues. With V trimmed by 7 bases and J by 4 bases, 6 bases remained unmatched. Here the CDR3 reads CASTPGTSGTETQYF. CDR3 DNA: TGTGCCAGCACCCCGGGGACTAGCGGGACAGAGACCCAGTACTTC.

With respect to this clonotype: This may stem from a read error, because a much larger clone lies one nucleotide away. This chain connects TRBV2 to TRBJ1-2; no clear D gene. Germline CDR1 SNHLY, CDR2 FYNNEI. The CDR3 has 14 amino acids. The CDR3 nucleotides are TGTGTCAGCAGTGAAGCCCTATTCTCATATGGCTACACCTTC. Translating it yields CVSSEALFSYGYTF.

The chain recombines TRBV30 with TRBJ2-7, with 8 nucleotides matching TRBD1. CDR3 size: 12 residues. Germline loops: CDR1 GTSNPN, CDR2 SVGIG (reference sequence). J was trimmed by 4 bases and V by 4 bases; bases with no gene match: 3. This chain's CDR3 is CAWIGQGYEQYF. The CDR3 region has the DNA TGTGCCTGGATAGGACAGGGATACGAGCAGTACTTC.

As concerns this clonotype: Germline and junction disagree at one end, which may indicate a read error. This chain joins TRBV7-7 and TRBJ2-1, with TRBD1 as a possible D gene (6 bases). The CDR3 sequence is 16 residues long. Germline V gives CDR1 SSHAT, CDR2 FNYEAQ (reference sequence). In nucleotides, the CDR3 is TGTGCTAGCAGCCTCACAGGGAGTAGCTCCTACAATGAGCAGTTCTTC. It encodes CASSLTGSSSYNEQFF.

In this sample, this clonotype turned up a few times. The gene calls are TRBV5-6 and TRBJ1-2, with 9 bases lining up with TRBD1. Losses at the gene ends were 1 base for V and 8 bases for J; bases not matched to a gene: 6. CDR1 is SGHDT, CDR2 YYEEEE, per germline. The length of the CDR3 is 14 residues. The CDR3 nucleotides read TGTGCCAGCAGCTTGAACGACAGGGGGTACGGCTACACCTTC. This sequence encodes CASSLNDRGYGYTF.